This TCR beta chain emerged from a study of T-cell reconstitution after alpha-beta-depleted transplantation in children. In germline, CDR1 is LGHNA, CDR2 YSLEER. V trimming: 3 bases; J trimming: 1 base; junction bases outside the gene matches: 5. CDR3 size: 15 residues. The authors prepared the TCRbeta library with unique molecular identifiers. TCRdb analysed the PCR reads with MiXCR anew, one entry per CDR3 protein. Here the sample spans fewer than 130,000 distinct CDR3 sequences, around 10% being singletons. Source: PBMCs from the stem cell graft donor, taken from the stem cell graft. This clonotype was sampled from a human donor who donated a stem cell graft to a child with acute lymphoblastic leukemia. The gene calls are TRBV4-3 and TRBJ1-1, with 7 bases fitting TRBD1. CDR3 nucleotides: TGCGCCAGCAGCCAGGAGACAGGGACGAACACTGAAGCTTTCTTT. Amino acids: CASSQETGTNTEAFF.